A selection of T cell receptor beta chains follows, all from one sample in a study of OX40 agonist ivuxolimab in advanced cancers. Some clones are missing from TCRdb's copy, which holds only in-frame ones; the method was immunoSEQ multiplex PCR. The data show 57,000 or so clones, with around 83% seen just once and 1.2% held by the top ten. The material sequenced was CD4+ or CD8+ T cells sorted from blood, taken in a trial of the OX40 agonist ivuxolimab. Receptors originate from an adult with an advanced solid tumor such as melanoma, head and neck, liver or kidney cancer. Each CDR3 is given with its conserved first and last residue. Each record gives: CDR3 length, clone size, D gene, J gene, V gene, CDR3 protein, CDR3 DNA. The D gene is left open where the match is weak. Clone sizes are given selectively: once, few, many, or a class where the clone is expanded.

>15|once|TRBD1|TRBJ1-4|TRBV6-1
CASSEGGTGGSKLFF
TGTGCCAGCAGTGAAGGGGGGACAGGGGGCAGCAAACTGTTTTTT
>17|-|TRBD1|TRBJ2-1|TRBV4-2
CASSQAGQGAIQGEQFF
TGTGCCAGCAGCCAAGCGGGACAGGGAGCGATACAGGGTGAGCAGTTCTTC
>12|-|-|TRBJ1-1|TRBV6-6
CASSSTDTEAFF
TGTGCCAGCAGTTCGACAGACACTGAAGCTTTCTTT
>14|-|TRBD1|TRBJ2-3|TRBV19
CASSIQGATDTQYF
TGTGCCAGTAGTATTCAGGGGGCCACAGATACGCAGTATTTT
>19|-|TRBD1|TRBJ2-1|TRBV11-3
CASSLERVGTGENYNEQFF
TGTGCCAGCAGCTTAGAGAGGGTCGGGACAGGGGAGAACTACAATGAGCAGTTCTTC
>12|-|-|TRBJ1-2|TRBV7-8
CASSPNRDGYTF
TGTGCCAGCAGCCCTAACAGGGACGGCTACACCTTC
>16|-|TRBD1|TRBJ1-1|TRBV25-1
CASSEVRGRGNTEAFF
TGTGCCAGCAGTGAGGTAAGGGGGCGCGGGAACACTGAAGCTTTCTTT
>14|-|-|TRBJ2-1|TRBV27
CASSTRVRGNEQFF
TGTGCCAGCAGCACTCGAGTGCGGGGTAATGAGCAGTTCTTC
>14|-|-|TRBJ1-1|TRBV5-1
CASSRGGERLEAFF
TGCGCCAGCAGTCGGGGGGGCGAGAGGCTTGAAGCTTTCTTT
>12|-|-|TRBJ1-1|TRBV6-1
CASRTRNTEAFF
TGTGCCAGCAGGACAAGGAACACTGAAGCTTTCTTT
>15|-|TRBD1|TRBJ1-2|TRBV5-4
CASSWTGASNYGYTF
TGTGCCAGCAGCTGGACAGGGGCATCTAACTATGGCTACACCTTC
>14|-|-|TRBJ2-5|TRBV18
CASSPSERAETQYF
TGTGCCAGCTCACCATCGGAACGAGCGGAGACCCAGTACTTC
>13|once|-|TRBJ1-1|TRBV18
CASSSRGTEEAFF
TGTGCCAGCTCATCCCGCGGGACGGAGGAAGCTTTCTTT
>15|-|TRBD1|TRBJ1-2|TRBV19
CASRLGQGTNYGYTF
TGTGCCAGTAGACTGGGACAGGGCACTAACTATGGCTACACCTTC